These T cell receptor beta chains were read from a single sample in a study of Ad26.COV2.S vaccination and SARS-CoV-2 variants. Method: immunoSEQ multiplex PCR; TCRdb's copy keeps in-frame clones and lacks some. The data show about 680,000 clones, 89% seen once. Sample: peripheral blood, taken in a trial of Ad26.COV2.S vaccine versus placebo. The receptors originated from a person between 18 and 65 years old who received the Ad26.COV2.S COVID-19 vaccine or a placebo. The CDR3 runs from the conserved cysteine through the conserved F or W. D genes are given only for firm matches. Size values are once, few and many counts, or a class for expanded clones, and some rows have none.

>.|.|TRBJ2-5|TRBV13
CASSLGGEGAQETQYF
TGTGCCAGCAGCTTAGGAGGGGAAGGGGCGCAAGAGACCCAGTACTTC
>.|.|TRBJ2-7|TRBV30
CAMRGLYEQYF
TGTGCTATGCGGGGACTCTACGAGCAGTACTTC
>.|TRBD2|TRBJ2-1|TRBV7-9
CASSFSGIIDNEQFF
TGTGCCAGCAGCTTCAGCGGGATAATCGACAATGAGCAGTTCTTC
>.|.|TRBJ2-7|TRBV27
CASSFRERYEQYF
TGTGCCAGCAGTTTTAGGGAACGCTACGAGCAGTACTTC
>.|.|TRBJ2-1|TRBV5-4
CASSLAWGSEQFF
TGTGCCAGCAGCTTGGCCTGGGGATCCGAGCAGTTCTTC
>.|.|TRBJ1-2|TRBV7-8
CASSPGVGYGYTF
TGTGCCAGCAGCCCAGGAGTCGGCTATGGCTACACCTTC
>.|.|TRBJ1-4|TRBV7-2
CASSRNEKLFF
TGTGCCAGCAGCCGTAATGAAAAACTGTTTTTT
>.|.|TRBJ2-5|TRBV7-2
CASSLEGGSQETQYF
TGTGCCAGCAGCTTAGAGGGGGGTTCCCAAGAGACCCAGTACTTC
>.|.|TRBJ2-3|TRBV11-2
CASSLGKRTDTQYF
TGTGCCAGCAGCTTGGGGAAACGCACAGATACGCAGTATTTT
>.|.|TRBJ1-6|TRBV19
CASKKQGPDNSPLHF
TGTGCCAGTAAAAAACAGGGCCCAGATAATTCACCCCTCCACTTT
>.|.|TRBJ2-1|TRBV6-2/TRBV6-3
CASSHTGSNEQFF
TGTGCCAGCAGCCACACTGGGTCCAATGAGCAGTTCTTC
>.|TRBD1|TRBJ2-2|TRBV9
CASSAPGQVGTGELFF
TGTGCCAGCAGCGCACCGGGACAGGTTGGGACCGGGGAGCTGTTTTTT
>.|.|TRBJ1-5|TRBV19
CASSRGPPSQPQHF
TGTGCCAGTAGTAGGGGTCCCCCAAGCCAGCCCCAGCATTTT
>once|TRBD1|TRBJ1-5|TRBV2
CASSPDRGNQPQHF
TGTGCCAGCAGTCCGGACAGGGGCAATCAGCCCCAGCATTTT
>.|.|TRBJ1-2|TRBV19
CASSPRGGRFYGYTF
TGTGCCAGTAGTCCCCGGGGGGGTCGATTCTATGGCTACACCTTC
>.|.|TRBJ2-5|TRBV27
CASSLYGEGETQYF
TGTGCCAGCAGTTTATATGGCGAAGGAGAGACCCAGTACTTC
>.|.|TRBJ2-3|TRBV29-1
CSVEGVGASTDTQYF
TGCAGCGTTGAAGGCGTGGGGGCTAGCACAGATACGCAGTATTTT
>.|.|TRBJ1-6|TRBV5-1
CASSLVQGSSPLHF
TGCGCCAGCAGCTTGGTTCAGGGGAGTTCACCCCTCCACTTT
>.|.|TRBJ2-2|TRBV7-2
CASSLGQVAGELFF
TGTGCCAGCAGCTTAGGGCAGGTCGCCGGGGAGCTGTTTTTT
>.|.|TRBJ2-1|TRBV4-3
CASSPDGDSYNEQFF
TGCGCCAGCAGCCCGGACGGGGACTCCTACAATGAGCAGTTCTTC
>.|.|TRBJ2-3|TRBV6-5
CASSRRRDTQYF
TGTGCCAGCAGTAGGAGGAGAGATACGCAGTATTTT
>few|.|TRBJ2-7|TRBV27
CASSFRDGWYEQYF
TGTGCCAGCAGTTTTAGGGACGGGTGGTACGAGCAGTACTTC
>.|.|TRBJ2-6|TRBV29-1
CSVERSGANVLTF
TGCAGCGTTGAGAGGTCCGGGGCCAACGTCCTGACTTTC
>.|TRBD1|TRBJ1-2|TRBV19
CASSRDRAYGYTF
TGTGCCAGTAGTAGGGACAGAGCCTATGGCTACACCTTC
>.|TRBD2|TRBJ2-7|TRBV2
CASGPHSGRALVQYF
TGTGCCAGCGGGCCCCATAGCGGGAGGGCCTTGGTGCAGTACTTC
>.|TRBD1|TRBJ1-5|TRBV19
CASSPTDRMWQPQHF
TGTGCCAGTAGTCCGACGGACAGGATGTGGCAGCCCCAGCATTTT
>once|.|TRBJ1-5|TRBV3-1/TRBV3-2
CASSQRGGVGNQPQHF
TGTGCCAGCAGCCAGAGGGGAGGGGTAGGGAATCAGCCCCAGCATTTT
>few|.|TRBJ1-2|TRBV6-4
CASSDGRVCGYTF
TGTGCCAGCAGTGATGGGAGGGTTTGTGGCTACACCTTC
>.|.|TRBJ1-1|TRBV12-3/TRBV12-4
CASSLVEGRGAFF
TGTGCCAGCAGTTTAGTAGAAGGGCGGGGAGCTTTCTTT
>.|TRBD2|TRBJ2-3|TRBV3-1/TRBV3-2
CASSRGLAGGLSTDTQYF
TGTGCCAGCAGCCGGGGACTAGCGGGAGGGTTGAGCACAGATACGCAGTATTTT
>.|.|TRBJ1-2|TRBV5-6
CASSLDYPYYGYTF
TGTGCCAGCAGCTTGGACTACCCCTACTATGGCTACACCTTC
>.|.|TRBJ2-2|TRBV29-1
CSVAIPTGELFF
TGCAGCGTTGCAATACCTACCGGGGAGCTGTTTTTT
>.|TRBD1|TRBJ2-7|TRBV7-9
CASSLTGTGRLDEQYF
TGTGCCAGCAGCTTAACCGGGACAGGGAGATTAGACGAGCAGTACTTC
>once|TRBD2|TRBJ2-1|TRBV6-5
CASSYQREYNEQFF
TGTGCCAGCAGTTACCAGCGGGAGTACAATGAGCAGTTCTTC
>.|.|TRBJ1-6|TRBV2
CASSDSNYNSPLHF
TGTGCCAGCAGTGACTCAAACTATAATTCACCCCTCCACTTT
>.|TRBD2|TRBJ2-3|TRBV30
CAWSVWGTGTRSADTQYF
TGTGCCTGGAGTGTGTGGGGAACCGGGACTAGGTCCGCAGATACGCAGTATTTT
>once|TRBD1|TRBJ1-6|TRBV10-3
CAISQDRGDSPLHF
TGTGCCATCAGTCAGGACAGGGGAGATTCACCCCTCCACTTT
>.|.|TRBJ2-5|TRBV7-2
CASSSILETQYF
TGTGCCAGCAGCTCAATTTTAGAGACCCAGTACTTC
>.|.|TRBJ1-4|TRBV30
CAWSGARNEKLFF
TGTGCCTGGAGTGGAGCTAGGAATGAAAAACTGTTTTTT
>.|.|TRBJ2-3|TRBV7-9
CASFRPSSGTDTQYF
TGTGCCAGCTTCCGTCCCTCATCAGGCACAGATACGCAGTATTTT
>.|.|TRBJ2-5|TRBV10-3
CAIRDSGGETQYF
TGTGCCATCAGGGACAGTGGGGGAGAGACCCAGTACTTC
>.|TRBD1|TRBJ2-1|TRBV7-9
CASSLGQTTYNEQFF
TGTGCCAGCAGCCTGGGACAGACGACCTACAATGAGCAGTTCTTC
>.|TRBD1|TRBJ1-2|TRBV15
CATSRGGTVNGYTF
TGTGCCACCAGCAGGGGGGGGACAGTCAATGGCTACACCTTC
>once|.|TRBJ2-7|TRBV6-5
CASSRDGEQYF
TGTGCCAGCAGTCGGGACGGCGAGCAGTACTTC
>.|.|TRBJ2-1|TRBV7-9
CASSLGTYNEQFF
TGTGCCAGCAGCTTAGGAACCTACAATGAGCAGTTCTTC
>.|TRBD1|TRBJ2-7|TRBV4-1
CASSQVGGSYEQYF
TGCGCCAGCAGCCAAGTAGGGGGCAGTTACGAGCAGTACTTC
>.|.|TRBJ1-1|TRBV30
CAWSAHHGTEAFF
TGTGCCTGGAGTGCCCATCATGGAACTGAAGCTTTCTTT
>.|TRBD1|TRBJ1-2|TRBV7-2
CASSTGQGAGYTF
TGTGCCAGCAGCACAGGACAGGGGGCTGGCTACACCTTC
>.|.|TRBJ1-2|TRBV4-3
CASSPFEGFGGNGYTF
TGCGCCAGCAGCCCCTTTGAGGGGTTCGGGGGTAATGGCTACACCTTC